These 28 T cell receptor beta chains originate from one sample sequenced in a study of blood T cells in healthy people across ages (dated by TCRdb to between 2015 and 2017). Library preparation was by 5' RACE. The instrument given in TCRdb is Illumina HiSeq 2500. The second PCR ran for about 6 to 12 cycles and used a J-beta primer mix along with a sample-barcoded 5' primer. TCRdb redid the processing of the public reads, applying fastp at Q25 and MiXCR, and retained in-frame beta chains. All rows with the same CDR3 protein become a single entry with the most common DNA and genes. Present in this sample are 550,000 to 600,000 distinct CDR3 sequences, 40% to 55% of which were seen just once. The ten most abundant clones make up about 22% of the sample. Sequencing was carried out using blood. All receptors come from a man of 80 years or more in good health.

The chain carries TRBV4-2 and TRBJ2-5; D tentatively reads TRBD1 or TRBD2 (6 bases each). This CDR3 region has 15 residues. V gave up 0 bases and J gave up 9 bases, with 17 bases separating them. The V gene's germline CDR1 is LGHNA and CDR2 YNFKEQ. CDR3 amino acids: CASSQDRRGTGAQYF. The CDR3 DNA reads TGTGCCAGCAGCCAAGATCGTAGGGGGACGGGGGCCCAGTACTTC.

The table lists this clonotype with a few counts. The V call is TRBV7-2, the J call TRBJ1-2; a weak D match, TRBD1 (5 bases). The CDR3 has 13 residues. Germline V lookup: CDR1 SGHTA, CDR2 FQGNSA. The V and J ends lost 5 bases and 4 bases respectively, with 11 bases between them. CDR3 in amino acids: CASSIRGSYGYTF. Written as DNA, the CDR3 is TGTGCCAGCAGCATTAGGGGCAGCTATGGCTACACCTTC.

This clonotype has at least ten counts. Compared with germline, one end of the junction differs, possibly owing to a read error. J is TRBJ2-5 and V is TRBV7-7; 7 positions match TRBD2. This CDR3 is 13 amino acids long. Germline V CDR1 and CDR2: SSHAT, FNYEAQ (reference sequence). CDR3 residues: CASSPSGQETQYF. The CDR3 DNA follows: TGTGCTAGCAGCCCTAGCGGCCAAGAGACCCAGTACTTC.

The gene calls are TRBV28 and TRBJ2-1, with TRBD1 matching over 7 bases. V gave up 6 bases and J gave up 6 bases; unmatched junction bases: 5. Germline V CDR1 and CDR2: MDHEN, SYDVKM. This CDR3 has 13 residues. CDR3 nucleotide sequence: TGTGCCAGCAGAACGACAGGGACCAATGAGCAGTTCTTC. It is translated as CASRTTGTNEQFF.

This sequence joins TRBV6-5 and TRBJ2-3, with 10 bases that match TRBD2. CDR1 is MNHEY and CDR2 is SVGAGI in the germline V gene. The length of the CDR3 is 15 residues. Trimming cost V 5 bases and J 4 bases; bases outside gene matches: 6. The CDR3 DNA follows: TGTGCCAGCAGTGGTTCTCTAGCGGGGGCAGATACGCAGTATTTT. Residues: CASSGSLAGADTQYF.

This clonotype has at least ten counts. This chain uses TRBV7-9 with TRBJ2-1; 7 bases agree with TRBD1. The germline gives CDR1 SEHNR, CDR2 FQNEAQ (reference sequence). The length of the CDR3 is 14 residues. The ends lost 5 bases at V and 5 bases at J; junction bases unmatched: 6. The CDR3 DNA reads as TGTGCCAGCAGCCTACACGACAGGGACAATGAGCAGTTCTTC. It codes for CASSLHDRDNEQFF.

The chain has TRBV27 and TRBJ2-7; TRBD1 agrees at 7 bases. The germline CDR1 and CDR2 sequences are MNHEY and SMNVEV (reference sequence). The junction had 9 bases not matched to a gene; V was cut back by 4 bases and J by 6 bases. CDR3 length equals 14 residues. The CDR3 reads CASSSRQGRSEQYF. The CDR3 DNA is TGTGCCAGCAGTTCCCGACAGGGTAGGTCCGAGCAGTACTTC.

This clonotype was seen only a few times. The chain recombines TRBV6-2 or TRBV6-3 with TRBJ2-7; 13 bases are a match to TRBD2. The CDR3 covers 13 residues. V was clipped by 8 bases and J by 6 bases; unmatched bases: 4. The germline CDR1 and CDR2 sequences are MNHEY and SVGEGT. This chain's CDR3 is CASRTSGSSEQYF. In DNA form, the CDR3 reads TGTGCCAGCCGGACTAGCGGGAGTTCCGAGCAGTACTTC.

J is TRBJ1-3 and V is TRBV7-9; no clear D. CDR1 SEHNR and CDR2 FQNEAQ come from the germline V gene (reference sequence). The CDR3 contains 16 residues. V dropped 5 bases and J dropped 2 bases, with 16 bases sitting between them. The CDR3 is CASSHERTLAGNTIYF. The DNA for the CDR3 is TGTGCCAGCAGCCATGAAAGGACCCTCGCTGGAAACACCATATATTTT. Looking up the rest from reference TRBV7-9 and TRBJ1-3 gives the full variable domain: DTGVSQNPRHKITKRGQNVTFRCDPISEHNRLYWYRQTLGQGPEFLTYFQNEAQLEKSRLLSDRFSAERPKGSFSTLEIQRTEQGDSAMYLCASSHERTLAGNTIYFGEGSWLTVV.

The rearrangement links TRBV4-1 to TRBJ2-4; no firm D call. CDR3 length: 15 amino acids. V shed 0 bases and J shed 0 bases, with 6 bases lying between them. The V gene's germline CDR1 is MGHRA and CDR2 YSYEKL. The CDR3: CASSQDRVAKNIQYF. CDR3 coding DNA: TGCGCCAGCAGCCAAGATCGAGTAGCCAAAAACATTCAGTACTTC.

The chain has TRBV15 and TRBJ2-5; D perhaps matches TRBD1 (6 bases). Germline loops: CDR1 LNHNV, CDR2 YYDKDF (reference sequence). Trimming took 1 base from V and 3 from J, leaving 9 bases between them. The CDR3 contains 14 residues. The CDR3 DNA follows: TGTGCCACCAGCAGAGGAGGGGGTGAAGAGACCCAGTACTTC. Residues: CATSRGGGEETQYF.

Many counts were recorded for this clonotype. CDR3 in DNA: TGCAGCGTTGGTGACAGAAACAATGAGCAGTTCTTC. Translation gives CSVGDRNNEQFF. The chain carries TRBV29-1 and TRBJ2-1; a possible D gene is TRBD1 (5 bases). Germline loops: CDR1 SQVTM, CDR2 ANQGSEA. The V end lost 4 bases, the J end lost 5 bases, and 9 bases lay between the germline ends. CDR3 length equals 12 residues.

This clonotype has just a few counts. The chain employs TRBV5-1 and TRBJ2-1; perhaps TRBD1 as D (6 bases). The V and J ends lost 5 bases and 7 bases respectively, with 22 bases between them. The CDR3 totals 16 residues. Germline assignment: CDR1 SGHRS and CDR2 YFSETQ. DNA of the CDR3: TGCGCCAGCAGATTGACCCCCCAGGGGTTTGAGAATGAGCAGTTCTTC. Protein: CASRLTPQGFENEQFF.

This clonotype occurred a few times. CDR3 protein: CSATPGTSVRFQETQYF. The CDR3 coding sequence is TGCAGTGCTACCCCCGGGACTAGCGTAAGGTTCCAAGAGACCCAGTACTTC. The chain carries TRBV20-1 and TRBJ2-5; 10 bases are shared with TRBD2. Germline assignment: CDR1 DFQATT and CDR2 SNEGSKA (reference sequence). The CDR3 length is 17 residues. V dropped 4 bases and J dropped 1; count of bases not matched to a gene: 12.

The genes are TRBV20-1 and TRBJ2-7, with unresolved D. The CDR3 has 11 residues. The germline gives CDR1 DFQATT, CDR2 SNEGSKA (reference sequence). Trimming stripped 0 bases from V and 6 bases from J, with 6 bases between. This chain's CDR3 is CSARDVGEQYF. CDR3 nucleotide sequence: TGCAGTGCTAGAGATGTGGGCGAGCAGTACTTC.

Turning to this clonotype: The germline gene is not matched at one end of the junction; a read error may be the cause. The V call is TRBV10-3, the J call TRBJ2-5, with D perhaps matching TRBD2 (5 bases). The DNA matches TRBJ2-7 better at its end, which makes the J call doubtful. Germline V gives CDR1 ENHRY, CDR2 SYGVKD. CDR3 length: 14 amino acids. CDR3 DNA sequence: TGTGCCATCAGCGACCGGGCGGGCTCCTCCGAGCAGTACTTC. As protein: CAISDRAGSSEQYF.

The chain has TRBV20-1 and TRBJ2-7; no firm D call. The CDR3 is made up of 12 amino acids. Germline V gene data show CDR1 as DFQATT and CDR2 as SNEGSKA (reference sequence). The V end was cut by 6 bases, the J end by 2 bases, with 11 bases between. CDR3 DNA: TGCAGTGCGAGAAAGGGAACCTACGAGCAGTACTTC. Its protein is CSARKGTYEQYF.

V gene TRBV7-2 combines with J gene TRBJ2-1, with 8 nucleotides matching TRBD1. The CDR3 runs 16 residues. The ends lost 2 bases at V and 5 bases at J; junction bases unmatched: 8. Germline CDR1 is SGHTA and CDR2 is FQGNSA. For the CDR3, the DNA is TGTGCCAGCAGCTTATTTTCAGGACAGGGCAACAATGAGCAGTTCTTC. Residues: CASSLFSGQGNNEQFF.

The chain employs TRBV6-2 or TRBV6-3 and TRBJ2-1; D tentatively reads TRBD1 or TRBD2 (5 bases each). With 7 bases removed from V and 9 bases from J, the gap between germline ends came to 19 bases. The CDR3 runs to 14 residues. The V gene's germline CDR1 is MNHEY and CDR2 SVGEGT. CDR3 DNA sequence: TGTGCCAGCAACCGGGGCCAGACAAACGCTGAGCAGTTCTTC. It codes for CASNRGQTNAEQFF.

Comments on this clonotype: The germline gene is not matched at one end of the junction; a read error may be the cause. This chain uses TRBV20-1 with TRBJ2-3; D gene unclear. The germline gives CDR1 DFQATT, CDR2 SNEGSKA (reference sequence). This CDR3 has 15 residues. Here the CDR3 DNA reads TGCAGTGCTAGAGATCAGGCAGTGAGCACAGATGCGCAGTATTTT. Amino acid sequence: CSARDQAVSTDAQYF.

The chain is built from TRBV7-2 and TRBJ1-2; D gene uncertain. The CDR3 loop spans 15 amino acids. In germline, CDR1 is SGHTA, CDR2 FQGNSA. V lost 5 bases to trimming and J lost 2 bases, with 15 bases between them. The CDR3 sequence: CASSDQARTNYGYTF. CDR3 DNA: TGTGCCAGCAGCGATCAGGCACGGACGAACTATGGCTACACCTTC. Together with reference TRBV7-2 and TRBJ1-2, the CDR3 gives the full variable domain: GAGVSQSPSNKVTEKGKDVELRCDPISGHTALYWYRQSLGQGLEFLIYFQGNSAPDKSGLPSDRFSAERTGGSVSTLTIQRTQQEDSAVYLCASSDQARTNYGYTFGSGTRLTVV.

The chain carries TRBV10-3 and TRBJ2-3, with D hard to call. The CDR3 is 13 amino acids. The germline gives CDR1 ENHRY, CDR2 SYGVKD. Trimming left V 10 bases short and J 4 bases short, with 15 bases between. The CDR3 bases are TGTGCCAACGCAGAGGAGCCTTCAGATACGCAGTATTTT. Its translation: CANAEEPSDTQYF.

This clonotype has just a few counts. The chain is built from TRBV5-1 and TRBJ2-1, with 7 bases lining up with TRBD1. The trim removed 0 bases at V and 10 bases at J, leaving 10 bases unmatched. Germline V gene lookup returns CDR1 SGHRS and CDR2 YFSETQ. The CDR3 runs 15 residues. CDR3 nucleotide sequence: TGCGCCAGCAGCTTGGAAGCAGGACAGGACGCAGAGCAGTTCTTC. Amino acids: CASSLEAGQDAEQFF.

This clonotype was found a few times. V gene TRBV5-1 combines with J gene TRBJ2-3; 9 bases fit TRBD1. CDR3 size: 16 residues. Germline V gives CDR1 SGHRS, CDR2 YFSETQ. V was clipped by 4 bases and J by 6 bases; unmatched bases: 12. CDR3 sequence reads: CASSITGQGLRDTQYF. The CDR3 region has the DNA TGCGCCAGCAGCATCACGGGACAGGGTCTTCGTGATACGCAGTATTTT.

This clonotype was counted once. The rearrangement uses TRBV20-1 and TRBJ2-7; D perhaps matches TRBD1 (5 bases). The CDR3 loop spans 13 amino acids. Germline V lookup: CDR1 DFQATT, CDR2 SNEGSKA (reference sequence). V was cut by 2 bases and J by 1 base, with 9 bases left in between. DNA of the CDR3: TGCAGTGCTAGAAGCAGGGTTTCCTACGAGCAGTACTTC. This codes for CSARSRVSYEQYF.

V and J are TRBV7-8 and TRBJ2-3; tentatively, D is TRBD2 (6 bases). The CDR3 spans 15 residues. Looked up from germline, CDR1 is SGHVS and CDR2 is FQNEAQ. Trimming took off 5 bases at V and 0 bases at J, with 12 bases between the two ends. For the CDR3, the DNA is TGTGCCAGCAGCCCCCGGGACTTCAGCACAGATACGCAGTATTTT. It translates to CASSPRDFSTDTQYF. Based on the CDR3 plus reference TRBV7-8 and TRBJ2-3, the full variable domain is GAGVSQSPRYKVAKRGQDVALRCDPISGHVSLFWYQQALGQGPEFLTYFQNEAQLDKSGLPSDRFFAERPEGSVSTLKIQRTQQEDSAVYLCASSPRDFSTDTQYFGPGTRLTVL.

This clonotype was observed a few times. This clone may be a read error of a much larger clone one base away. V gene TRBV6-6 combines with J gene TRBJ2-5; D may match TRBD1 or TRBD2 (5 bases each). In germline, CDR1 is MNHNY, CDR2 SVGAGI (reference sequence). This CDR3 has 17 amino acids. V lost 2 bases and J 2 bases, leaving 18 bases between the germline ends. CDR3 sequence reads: CASSYERGRSAQETQYF. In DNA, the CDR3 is TGTGCCAGCAGTTACGAACGGGGCCGGTCGGCACAAGAGACCCAGTACTTC.

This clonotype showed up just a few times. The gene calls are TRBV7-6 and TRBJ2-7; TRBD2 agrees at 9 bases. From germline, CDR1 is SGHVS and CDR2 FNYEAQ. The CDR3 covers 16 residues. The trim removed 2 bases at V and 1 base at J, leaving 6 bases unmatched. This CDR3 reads CASSLLGLASSYEQYF. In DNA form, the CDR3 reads TGTGCCAGCAGCTTATTAGGACTAGCGTCTTCCTACGAGCAGTACTTC.